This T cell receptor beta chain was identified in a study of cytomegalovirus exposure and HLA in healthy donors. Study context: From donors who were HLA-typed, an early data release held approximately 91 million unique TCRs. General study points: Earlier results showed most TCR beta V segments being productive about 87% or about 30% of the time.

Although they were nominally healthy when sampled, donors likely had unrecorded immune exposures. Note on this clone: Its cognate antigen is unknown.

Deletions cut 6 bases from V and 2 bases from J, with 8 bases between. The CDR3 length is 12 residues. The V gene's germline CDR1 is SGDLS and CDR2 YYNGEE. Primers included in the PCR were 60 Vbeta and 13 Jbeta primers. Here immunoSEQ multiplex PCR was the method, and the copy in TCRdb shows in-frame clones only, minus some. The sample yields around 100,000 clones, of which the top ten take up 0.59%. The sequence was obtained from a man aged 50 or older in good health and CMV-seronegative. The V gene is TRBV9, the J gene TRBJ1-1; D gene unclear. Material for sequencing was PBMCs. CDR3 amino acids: CASKGSNTEAFF. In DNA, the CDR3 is TGTGCCAGCAAAGGGAGCAACACTGAAGCTTTCTTT.